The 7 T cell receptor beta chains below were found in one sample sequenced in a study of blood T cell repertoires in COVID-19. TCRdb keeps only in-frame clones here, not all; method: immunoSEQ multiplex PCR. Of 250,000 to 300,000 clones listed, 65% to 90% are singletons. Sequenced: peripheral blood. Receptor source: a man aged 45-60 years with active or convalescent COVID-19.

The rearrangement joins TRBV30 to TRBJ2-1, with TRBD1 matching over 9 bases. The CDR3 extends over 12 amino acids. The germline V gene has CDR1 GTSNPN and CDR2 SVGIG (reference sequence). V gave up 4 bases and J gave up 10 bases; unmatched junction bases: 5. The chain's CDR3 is CAWTDRGREQFF. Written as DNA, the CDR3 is TGTGCCTGGACAGACAGGGGGAGGGAGCAGTTCTTC. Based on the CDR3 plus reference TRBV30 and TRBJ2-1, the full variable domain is SQTIHQWPATLVQPVGSPLSLECTVEGTSNPNLYWYRQAAGRGLQLLFYSVGIGQISSEVPQNLSASRPQDRQFILSSKKLLLSDSGFYLCAWTDRGREQFFGPGTRLTVL.

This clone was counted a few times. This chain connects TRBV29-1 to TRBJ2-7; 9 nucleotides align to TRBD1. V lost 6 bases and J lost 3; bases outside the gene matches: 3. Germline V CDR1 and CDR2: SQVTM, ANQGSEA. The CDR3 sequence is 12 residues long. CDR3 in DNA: TGCAGCGTCGGGGACAGGGTCTACGAGCAGTACTTC. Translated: CSVGDRVYEQYF.

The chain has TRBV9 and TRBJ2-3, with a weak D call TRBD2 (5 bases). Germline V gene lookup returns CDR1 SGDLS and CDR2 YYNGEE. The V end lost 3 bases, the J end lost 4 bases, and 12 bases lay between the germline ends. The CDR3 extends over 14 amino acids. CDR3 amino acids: CASSGGGGADTQYF. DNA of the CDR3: TGTGCCAGCAGCGGTGGCGGAGGAGCAGATACGCAGTATTTT.

The CDR3 nucleotides read TGTGCCAGCACCCCAGCGGGAGGGCCTTACAATGAGCAGTTCTTC. Translation gives CASTPAGGPYNEQFF. V gene TRBV7-9 combines with J gene TRBJ2-1; 10 nucleotides agree with TRBD2. Looked up from germline, CDR1 is SEHNR and CDR2 is FQNEAQ (reference sequence). Trimming at V came to 7 bases and at J to 4 bases, leaving 7 bases not matched to a gene. CDR3 length: 15 amino acids.

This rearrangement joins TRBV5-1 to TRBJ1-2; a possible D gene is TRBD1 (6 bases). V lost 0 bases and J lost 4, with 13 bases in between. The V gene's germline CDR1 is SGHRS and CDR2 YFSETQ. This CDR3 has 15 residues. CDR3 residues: CASSLAGDTAYGYTF. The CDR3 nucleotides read TGCGCCAGCAGCTTGGCCGGGGACACTGCCTATGGCTACACCTTC.

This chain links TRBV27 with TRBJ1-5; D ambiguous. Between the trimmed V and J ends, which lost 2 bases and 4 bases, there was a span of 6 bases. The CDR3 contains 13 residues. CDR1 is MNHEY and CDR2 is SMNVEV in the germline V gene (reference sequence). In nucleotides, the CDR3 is TGTGCCAGCAGTTTACGAGAGAATCAGCCCCAGCATTTT. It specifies CASSLRENQPQHF.

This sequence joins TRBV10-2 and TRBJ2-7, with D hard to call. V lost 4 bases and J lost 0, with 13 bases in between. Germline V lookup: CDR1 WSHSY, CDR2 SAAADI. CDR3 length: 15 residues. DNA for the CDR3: TGCGCCAGCAGTGTTAACTTGGGCAGCTCCTACGAGCAGTACTTC. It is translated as CASSVNLGSSYEQYF.